This is a list of T cell receptor beta chains from one sample in a study of cytomegalovirus exposure and HLA in healthy donors. TCRdb keeps only in-frame clones here, not all; method: immunoSEQ multiplex PCR. The repertoire consists of some 140,000 clones, with around 75% occurring once and the leading ten covering approximately 3.4%. The sample comprised PBMCs. These receptors all stem from a man between 35 and 55 years old in good health and CMV-seronegative. Each CDR3 is given with its conserved first and last residue. Fields, in order: J gene, V gene, clone size, D gene, CDR3 protein, CDR3 DNA. D genes are given only for firm matches. Not every row has a clone size; where given, it reads once, few, many or a size class.

>TRBJ1-1|TRBV7-9|-|TRBD1
CASSTGQGVEAFF
TGTGCCAGCAGCACGGGACAGGGAGTTGAAGCTTTCTTT
>TRBJ2-3|TRBV30|-|-
CAWSGNPGARDTQYF
TGTGCCTGGAGTGGCAATCCAGGGGCCCGGGATACGCAGTATTTT
>TRBJ2-1|TRBV28|-|-
CASSQLVGSTHNEQFF
TGTGCCAGCAGCCAATTGGTGGGCTCGACACACAATGAGCAGTTCTTC
>TRBJ1-6|TRBV7-3|-|-
CASSLAGADNSPLHF
TGTGCCAGCAGCTTGGCAGGGGCAGATAATTCACCCCTCCACTTT
>TRBJ1-5|TRBV7-2|-|-
CASSFTTAGNQPQHF
TGTGCCAGCAGCTTCACAACAGCAGGCAATCAGCCCCAGCATTTT
>TRBJ1-4|TRBV19|-|TRBD1
CASSIGHRGREKLFF
TGTGCCAGTAGTATAGGGCACAGGGGAAGAGAAAAACTGTTTTTT
>TRBJ1-1|TRBV7-9|-|-
CASSRRPGANTEAFF
TGTGCCAGCAGCCGTCGTCCAGGGGCGAACACTGAAGCTTTCTTT
>TRBJ2-5|TRBV5-1|once|TRBD1
CASSANTGGQETQYF
TGCGCCAGCAGCGCAAATACAGGGGGACAAGAGACCCAGTACTTC
>TRBJ2-3|TRBV29-1|-|TRBD2
CSVARTSGRGLSTDTQYF
TGCAGCGTCGCCCGGACTAGCGGGAGGGGGCTCAGCACAGATACGCAGTATTTT
>TRBJ1-5|TRBV5-1|-|-
CASSSGGSGQPQHF
TGCGCCAGCAGCTCGGGGGGCTCGGGTCAGCCCCAGCATTTT
>TRBJ2-1|TRBV7-8|-|-
CASSSSTGVVYNEQFF
TGTGCCAGCAGCTCCTCTACGGGAGTTGTCTACAATGAGCAGTTCTTC
>TRBJ2-5|TRBV4-1|-|-
CASSPRVSETQYF
TGCGCCAGCAGCCCTCGGGTGAGCGAGACCCAGTACTTC
>TRBJ1-2|TRBV7-6|-|TRBD1
CASSPGTGSLGYTF
TGTGCCAGCAGTCCCGGGACAGGGTCCCTGGGCTACACCTTC
>TRBJ2-7|TRBV21-1|-|-
CASSTRDRLEQYF
TGTGCCAGCAGCACCCGGGACAGGCTCGAGCAGTACTTC
>TRBJ2-1|TRBV7-9|-|TRBD2
CASSLDSGGGNEQFF
TGTGCCAGCAGCTTAGATTCGGGAGGGGGCAATGAGCAGTTCTTC
>TRBJ1-5|TRBV18|-|-
CASSSSQKNSNQPQHF
TGTGCCAGCTCATCCTCACAGAAAAATAGCAATCAGCCCCAGCATTTT
>TRBJ1-4|TRBV7-9|-|TRBD1
CASSLQGASNEKLFF
TGTGCCAGCAGCCTACAGGGGGCTAGTAATGAAAAACTGTTTTTT
>TRBJ1-1|TRBV6-5|-|-
CASSYQGIRTEAFF
TGTGCCAGCAGTTACCAGGGGATAAGGACTGAAGCTTTCTTT
>TRBJ1-3|TRBV6-5|few|-
CASRTGGHRNTIYF
TGTGCCAGCCGGACGGGGGGGCACAGAAACACCATATATTTT
>TRBJ2-7|TRBV28|-|TRBD2
CASSFGGGGINEQYF
TGTGCCAGCAGTTTCGGTGGGGGAGGGATTAACGAGCAGTACTTC